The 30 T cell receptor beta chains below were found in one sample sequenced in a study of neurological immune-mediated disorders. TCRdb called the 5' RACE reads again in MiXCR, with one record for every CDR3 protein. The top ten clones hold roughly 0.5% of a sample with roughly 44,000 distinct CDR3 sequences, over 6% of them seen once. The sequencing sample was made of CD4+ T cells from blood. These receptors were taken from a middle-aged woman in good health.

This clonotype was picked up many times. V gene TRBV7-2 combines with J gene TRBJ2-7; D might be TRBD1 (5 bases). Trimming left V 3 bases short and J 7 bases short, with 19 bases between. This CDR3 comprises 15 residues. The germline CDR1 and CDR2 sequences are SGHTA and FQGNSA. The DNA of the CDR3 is TGTGCCAGCAGCTTTACCCTGGCAGGGAATAATGAGCAGTACTTC. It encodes CASSFTLAGNNEQYF.

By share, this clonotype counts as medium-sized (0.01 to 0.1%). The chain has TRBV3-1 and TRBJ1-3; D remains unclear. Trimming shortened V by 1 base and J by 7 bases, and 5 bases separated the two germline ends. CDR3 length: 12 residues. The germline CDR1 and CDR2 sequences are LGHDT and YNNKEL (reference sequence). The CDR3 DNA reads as TGTGCCAGCAGCCAAGGTATCAACACCATATATTTT. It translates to CASSQGINTIYF.

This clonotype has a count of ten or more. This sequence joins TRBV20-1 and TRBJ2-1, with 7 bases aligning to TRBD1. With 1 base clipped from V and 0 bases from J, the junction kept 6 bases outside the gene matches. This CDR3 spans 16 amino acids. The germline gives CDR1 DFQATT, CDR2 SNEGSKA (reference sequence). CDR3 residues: CSARVQTGDSYNEQFF. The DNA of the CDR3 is TGCAGTGCTAGAGTACAAACAGGGGACTCCTACAATGAGCAGTTCTTC.

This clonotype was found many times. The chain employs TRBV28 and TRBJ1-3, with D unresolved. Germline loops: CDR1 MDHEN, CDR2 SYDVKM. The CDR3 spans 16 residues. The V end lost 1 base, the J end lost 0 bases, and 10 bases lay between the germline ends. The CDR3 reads CASSLYGDYSGNTIYF. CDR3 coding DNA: TGTGCCAGCAGTTTATACGGGGATTACTCTGGAAACACCATATATTTT.

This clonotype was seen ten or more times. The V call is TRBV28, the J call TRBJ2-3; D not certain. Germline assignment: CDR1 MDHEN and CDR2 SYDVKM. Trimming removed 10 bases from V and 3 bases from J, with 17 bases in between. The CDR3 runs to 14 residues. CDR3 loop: CAILTQLGTDTQYF. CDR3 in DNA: TGTGCCATATTGACCCAGCTGGGGACAGATACGCAGTATTTT. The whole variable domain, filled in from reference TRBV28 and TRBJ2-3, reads DVKVTQSSRYLVKRTGEKVFLECVQDMDHENMFWYRQDPGLGLRLIYFSYDVKMKEKGDIPEGYSVSREKKERFSLILESASTNQTSMYLCAILTQLGTDTQYFGPGTRLTVL.

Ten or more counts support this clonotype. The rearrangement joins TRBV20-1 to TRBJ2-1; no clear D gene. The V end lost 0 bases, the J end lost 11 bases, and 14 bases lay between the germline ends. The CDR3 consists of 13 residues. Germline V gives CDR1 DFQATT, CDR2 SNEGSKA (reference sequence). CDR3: CSARDSTVIQQFF. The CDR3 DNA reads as TGCAGTGCTAGAGATTCCACCGTCATTCAGCAGTTCTTC.

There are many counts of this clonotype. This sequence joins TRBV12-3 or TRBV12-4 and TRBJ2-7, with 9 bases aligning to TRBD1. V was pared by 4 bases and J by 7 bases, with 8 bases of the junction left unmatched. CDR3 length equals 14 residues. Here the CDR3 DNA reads TGTGCCAGCAGTTCGGGACAGGGAATGGGAGAGCAGTACTTC. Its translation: CASSSGQGMGEQYF.

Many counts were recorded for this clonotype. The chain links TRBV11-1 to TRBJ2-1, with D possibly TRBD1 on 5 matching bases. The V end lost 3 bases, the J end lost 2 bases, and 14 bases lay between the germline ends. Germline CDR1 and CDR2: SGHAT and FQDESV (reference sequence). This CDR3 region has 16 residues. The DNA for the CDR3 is TGTGCCAGCAGCTTCTTTCAGGGTATCGCCTACAATGAGCAGTTCTTC. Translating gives CASSFFQGIAYNEQFF.

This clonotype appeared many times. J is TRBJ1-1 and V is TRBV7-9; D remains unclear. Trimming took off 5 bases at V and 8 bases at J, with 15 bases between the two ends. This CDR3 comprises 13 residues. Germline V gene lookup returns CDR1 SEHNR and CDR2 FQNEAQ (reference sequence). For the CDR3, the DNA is TGTGCCAGCAGCCCCCCGAAGTCCGGCGAAGCTTTCTTT. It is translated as CASSPPKSGEAFF.

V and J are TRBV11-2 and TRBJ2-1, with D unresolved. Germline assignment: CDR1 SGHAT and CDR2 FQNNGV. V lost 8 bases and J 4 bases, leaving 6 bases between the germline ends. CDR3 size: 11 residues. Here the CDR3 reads CASPRYNEQFF. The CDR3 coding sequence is TGTGCCAGCCCTCGGTACAATGAGCAGTTCTTC.

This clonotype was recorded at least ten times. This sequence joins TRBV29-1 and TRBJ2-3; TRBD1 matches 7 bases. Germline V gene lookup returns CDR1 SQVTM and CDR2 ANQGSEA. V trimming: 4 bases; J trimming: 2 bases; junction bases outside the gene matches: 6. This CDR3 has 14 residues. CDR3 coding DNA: TGCAGCGTTGGGACAGGTTTTAACACAGATACGCAGTATTTT. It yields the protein CSVGTGFNTDTQYF.

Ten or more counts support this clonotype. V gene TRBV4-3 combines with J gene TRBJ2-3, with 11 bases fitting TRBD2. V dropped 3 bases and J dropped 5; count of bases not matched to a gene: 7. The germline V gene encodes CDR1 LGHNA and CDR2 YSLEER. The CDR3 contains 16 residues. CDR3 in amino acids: CASSQERSGRGDTQYF. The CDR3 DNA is TGCGCCAGCAGCCAGGAGCGTAGCGGGAGGGGAGATACGCAGTATTTT.

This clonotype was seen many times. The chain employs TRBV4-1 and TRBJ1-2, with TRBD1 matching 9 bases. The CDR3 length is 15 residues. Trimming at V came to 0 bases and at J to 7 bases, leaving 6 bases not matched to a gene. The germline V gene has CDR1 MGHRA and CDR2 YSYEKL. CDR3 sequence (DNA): TGCGCCAGCAGCCAAGATCCTGGGACAGGGACTGGCTACACCTTC. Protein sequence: CASSQDPGTGTGYTF.

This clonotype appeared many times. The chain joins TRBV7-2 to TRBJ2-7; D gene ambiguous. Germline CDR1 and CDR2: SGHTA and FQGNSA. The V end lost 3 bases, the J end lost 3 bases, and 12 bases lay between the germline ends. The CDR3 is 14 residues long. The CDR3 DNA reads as TGTGCCAGCAGCTTCCCGGCAGGCGACTACGAGCAGTACTTC. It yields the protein CASSFPAGDYEQYF.

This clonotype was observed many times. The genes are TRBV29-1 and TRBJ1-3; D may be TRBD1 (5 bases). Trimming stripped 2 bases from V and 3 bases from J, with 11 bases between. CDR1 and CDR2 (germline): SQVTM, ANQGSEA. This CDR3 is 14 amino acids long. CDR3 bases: TGCAGCGTTGAATCGGCAAGGGGTGGAAACACCATATATTTT. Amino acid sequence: CSVESARGGNTIYF.

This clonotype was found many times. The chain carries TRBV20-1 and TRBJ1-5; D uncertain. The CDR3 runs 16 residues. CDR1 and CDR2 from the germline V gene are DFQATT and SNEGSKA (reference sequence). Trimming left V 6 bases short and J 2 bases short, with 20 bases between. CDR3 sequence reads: CSAPRWIRVGNQPQHF. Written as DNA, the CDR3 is TGCAGTGCCCCACGGTGGATAAGGGTCGGCAATCAGCCCCAGCATTTT.

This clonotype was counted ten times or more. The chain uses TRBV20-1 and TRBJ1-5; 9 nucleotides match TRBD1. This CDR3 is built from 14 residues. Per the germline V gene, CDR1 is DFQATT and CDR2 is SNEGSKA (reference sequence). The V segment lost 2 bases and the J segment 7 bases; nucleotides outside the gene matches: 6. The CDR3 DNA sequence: TGCAGTGCTAGACCACAGGGGGCGGGGCAGCCCCAGCATTTT. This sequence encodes CSARPQGAGQPQHF.

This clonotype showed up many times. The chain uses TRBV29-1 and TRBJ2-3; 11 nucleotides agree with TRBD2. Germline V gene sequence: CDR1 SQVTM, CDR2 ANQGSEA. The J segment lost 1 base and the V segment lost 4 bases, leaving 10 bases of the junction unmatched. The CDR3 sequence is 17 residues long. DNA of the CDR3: TGCAGCGTTGTAGGTAGCGGGAGGGCCCCCCGCACAGATACGCAGTATTTT. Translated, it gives CSVVGSGRAPRTDTQYF.

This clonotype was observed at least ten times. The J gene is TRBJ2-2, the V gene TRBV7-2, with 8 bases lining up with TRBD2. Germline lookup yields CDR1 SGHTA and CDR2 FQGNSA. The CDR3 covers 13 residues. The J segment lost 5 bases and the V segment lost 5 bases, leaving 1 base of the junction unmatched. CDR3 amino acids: CASSRGGTGELFF. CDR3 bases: TGTGCCAGCAGCCGGGGGGGAACCGGGGAGCTGTTTTTT.

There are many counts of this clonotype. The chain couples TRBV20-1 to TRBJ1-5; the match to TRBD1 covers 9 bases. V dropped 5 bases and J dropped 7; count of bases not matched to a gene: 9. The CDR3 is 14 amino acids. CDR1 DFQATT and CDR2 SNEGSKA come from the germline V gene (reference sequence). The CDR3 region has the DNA TGCAGTGCTCCGGACAGGGGTCTTGAGCAGCCCCAGCATTTT. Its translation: CSAPDRGLEQPQHF.

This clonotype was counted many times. CDR3 region: CASSQAPLSSWGYTF. Written as DNA, the CDR3 is TGTGCCAGCAGCCAAGCGCCGCTCTCCTCTTGGGGCTACACCTTC. The genes are TRBV14 and TRBJ1-2; the D is unclear. Germline values: CDR1 SGHDN, CDR2 FVKESK. V was clipped by 1 base and J by 8 bases, with 17 bases between them. The CDR3 spans 15 residues.

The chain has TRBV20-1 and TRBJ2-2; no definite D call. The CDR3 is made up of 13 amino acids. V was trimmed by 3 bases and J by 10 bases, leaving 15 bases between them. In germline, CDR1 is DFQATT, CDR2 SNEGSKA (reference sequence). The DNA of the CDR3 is TGCAGTGCTAGGTTCACTGTCCCCTTGGAGCTGTTTTTT. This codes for CSARFTVPLELFF.

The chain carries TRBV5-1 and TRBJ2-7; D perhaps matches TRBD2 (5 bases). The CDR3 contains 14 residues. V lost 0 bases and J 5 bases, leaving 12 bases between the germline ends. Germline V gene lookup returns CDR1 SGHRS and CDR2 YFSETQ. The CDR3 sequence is CASSLVVAGHEQYF. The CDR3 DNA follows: TGCGCCAGCAGCTTGGTCGTTGCGGGCCACGAGCAGTACTTC.

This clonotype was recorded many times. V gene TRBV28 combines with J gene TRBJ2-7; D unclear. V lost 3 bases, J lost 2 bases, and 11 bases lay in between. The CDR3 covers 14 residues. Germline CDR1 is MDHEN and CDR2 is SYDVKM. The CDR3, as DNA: TGTGCCAGCAGTTTCAGACGGCTGACCTACGAGCAGTACTTC. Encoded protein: CASSFRRLTYEQYF.

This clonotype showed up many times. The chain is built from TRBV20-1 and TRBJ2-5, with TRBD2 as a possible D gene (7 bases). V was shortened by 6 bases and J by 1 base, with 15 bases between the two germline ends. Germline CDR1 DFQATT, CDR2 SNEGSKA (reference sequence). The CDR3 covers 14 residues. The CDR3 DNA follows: TGCAGTGCCCCTGGGGAGGGGGGCCAAGAGACCCAGTACTTC. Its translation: CSAPGEGGQETQYF.

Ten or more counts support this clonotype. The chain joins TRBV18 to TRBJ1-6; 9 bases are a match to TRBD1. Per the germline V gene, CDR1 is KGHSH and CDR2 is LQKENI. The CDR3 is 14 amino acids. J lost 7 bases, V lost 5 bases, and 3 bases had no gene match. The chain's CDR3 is CASSEDRGNSPLHF. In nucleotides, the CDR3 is TGTGCCAGCTCAGAGGACAGGGGAAATTCACCCCTCCACTTT.

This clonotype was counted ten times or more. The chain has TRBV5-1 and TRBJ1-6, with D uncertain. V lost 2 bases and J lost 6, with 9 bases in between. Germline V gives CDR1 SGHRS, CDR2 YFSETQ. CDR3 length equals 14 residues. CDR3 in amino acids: CASSFSQPNSPLHF. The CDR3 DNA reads TGCGCCAGCAGCTTTTCCCAGCCTAATTCACCCCTCCACTTT.

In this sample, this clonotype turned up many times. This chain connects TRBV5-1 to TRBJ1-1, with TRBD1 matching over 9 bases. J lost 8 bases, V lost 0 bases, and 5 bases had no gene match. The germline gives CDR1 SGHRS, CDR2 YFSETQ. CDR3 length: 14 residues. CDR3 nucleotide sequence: TGCGCCAGCAGCTTGGTAGGGGACAGGGCCGAAGCTTTCTTT. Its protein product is CASSLVGDRAEAFF.

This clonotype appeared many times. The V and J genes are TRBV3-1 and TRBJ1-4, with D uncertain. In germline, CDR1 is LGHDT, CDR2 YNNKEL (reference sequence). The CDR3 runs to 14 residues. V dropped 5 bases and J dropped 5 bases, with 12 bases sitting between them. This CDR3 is CASSKRGRNEKLFF. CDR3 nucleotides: TGTGCCAGCAGCAAACGGGGAAGGAATGAAAAACTGTTTTTT. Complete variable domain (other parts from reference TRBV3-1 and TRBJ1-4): DTAVSQTPKYLVTQMGNDKSIKCEQNLGHDTMYWYKQDSKKFLKIMFSYNNKELIINETVPNRFSPKSPDKAHLNLHINSLELGDSAVYFCASSKRGRNEKLFFGSGTQLSVL.

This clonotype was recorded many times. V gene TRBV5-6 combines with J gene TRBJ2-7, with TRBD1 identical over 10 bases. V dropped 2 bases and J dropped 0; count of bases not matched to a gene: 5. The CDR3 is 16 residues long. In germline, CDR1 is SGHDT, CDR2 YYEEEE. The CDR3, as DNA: TGTGCCAGCAGCTTACCGGGACAGGGGAGCTCCTACGAGCAGTACTTC. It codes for CASSLPGQGSSYEQYF.